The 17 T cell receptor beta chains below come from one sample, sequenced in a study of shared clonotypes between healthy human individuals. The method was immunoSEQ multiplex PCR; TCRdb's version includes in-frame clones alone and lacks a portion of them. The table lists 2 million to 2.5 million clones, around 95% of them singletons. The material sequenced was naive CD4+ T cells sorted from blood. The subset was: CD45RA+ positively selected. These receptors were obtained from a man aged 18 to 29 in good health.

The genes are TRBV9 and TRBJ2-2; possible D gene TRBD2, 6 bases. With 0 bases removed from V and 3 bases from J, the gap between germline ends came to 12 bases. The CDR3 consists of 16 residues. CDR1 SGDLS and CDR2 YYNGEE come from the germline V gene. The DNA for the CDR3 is TGTGCCAGCAGCGTAGGAGTAGCGGCATACACCGGGGAGCTGTTTTTT. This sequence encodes CASSVGVAAYTGELFF.

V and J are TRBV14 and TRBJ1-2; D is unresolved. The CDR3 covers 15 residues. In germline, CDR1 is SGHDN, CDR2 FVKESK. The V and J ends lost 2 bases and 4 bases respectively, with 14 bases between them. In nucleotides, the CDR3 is TGTGCCAGCAGCCAACTAGAGGCCAGCGGCTATGGCTACACCTTC. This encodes CASSQLEASGYGYTF.

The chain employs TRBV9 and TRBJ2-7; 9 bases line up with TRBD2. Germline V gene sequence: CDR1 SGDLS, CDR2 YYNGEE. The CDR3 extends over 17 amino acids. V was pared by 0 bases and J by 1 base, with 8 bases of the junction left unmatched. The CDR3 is CASSVGVSGSPSYEQYF. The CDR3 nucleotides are TGTGCCAGCAGCGTAGGTGTTAGCGGGAGTCCGTCCTACGAGCAGTACTTC.

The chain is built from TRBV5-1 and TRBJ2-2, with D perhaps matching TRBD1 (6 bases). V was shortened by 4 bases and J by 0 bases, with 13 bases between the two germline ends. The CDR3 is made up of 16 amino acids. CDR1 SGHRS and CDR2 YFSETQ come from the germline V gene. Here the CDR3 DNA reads TGCGCCAGCAGCCCCCAGGGACAAACGAACACCGGGGAGCTGTTTTTT. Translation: CASSPQGQTNTGELFF.

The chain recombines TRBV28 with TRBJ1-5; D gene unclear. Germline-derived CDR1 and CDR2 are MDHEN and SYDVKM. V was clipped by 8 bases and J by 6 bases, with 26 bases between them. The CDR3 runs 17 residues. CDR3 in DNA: TGTGCCAGCTCCCCCCCCTCTGGCGGTCGGAAAGGTCAGCCCCAGCATTTT. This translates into CASSPPSGGRKGQPQHF.

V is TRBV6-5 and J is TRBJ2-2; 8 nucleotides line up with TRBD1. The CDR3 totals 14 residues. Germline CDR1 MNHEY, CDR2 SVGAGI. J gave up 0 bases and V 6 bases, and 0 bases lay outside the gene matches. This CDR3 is CASRTGANTGELFF. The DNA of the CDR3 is TGTGCCAGCAGGACAGGGGCGAACACCGGGGAGCTGTTTTTT.

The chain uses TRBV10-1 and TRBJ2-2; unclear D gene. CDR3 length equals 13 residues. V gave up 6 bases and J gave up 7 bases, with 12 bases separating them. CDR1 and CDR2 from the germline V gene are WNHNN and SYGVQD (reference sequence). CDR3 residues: CASRQTTFGELFF. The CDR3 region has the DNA TGCGCCAGCAGACAGACGACCTTCGGGGAGCTGTTTTTT.

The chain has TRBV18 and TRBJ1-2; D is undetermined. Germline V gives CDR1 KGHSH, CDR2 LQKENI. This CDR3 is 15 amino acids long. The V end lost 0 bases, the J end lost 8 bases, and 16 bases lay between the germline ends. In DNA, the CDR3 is TGTGCCAGCTCACCACCGACGGCACCTCTGGAGGGCTACACCTTC. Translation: CASSPPTAPLEGYTF.

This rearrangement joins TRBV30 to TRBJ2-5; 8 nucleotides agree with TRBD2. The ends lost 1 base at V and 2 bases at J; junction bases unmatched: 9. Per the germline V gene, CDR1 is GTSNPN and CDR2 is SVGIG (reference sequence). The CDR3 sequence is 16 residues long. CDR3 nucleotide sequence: TGTGCCTGGAGTGCAATTACCCCGGGGGGGCAAGAGACCCAGTACTTC. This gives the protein CAWSAITPGGQETQYF.

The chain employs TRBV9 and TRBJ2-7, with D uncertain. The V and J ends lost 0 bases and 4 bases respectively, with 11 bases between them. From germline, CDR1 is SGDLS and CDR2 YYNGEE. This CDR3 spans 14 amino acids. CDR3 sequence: CASSVEPAQYEQYF. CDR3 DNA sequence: TGTGCCAGCAGCGTAGAGCCAGCACAGTACGAGCAGTACTTC.

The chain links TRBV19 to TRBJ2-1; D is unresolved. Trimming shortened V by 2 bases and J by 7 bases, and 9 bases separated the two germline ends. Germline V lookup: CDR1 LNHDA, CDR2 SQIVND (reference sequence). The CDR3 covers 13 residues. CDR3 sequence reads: CASSISAVNEQFF. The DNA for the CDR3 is TGTGCCAGTAGTATAAGTGCCGTAAATGAGCAGTTCTTC. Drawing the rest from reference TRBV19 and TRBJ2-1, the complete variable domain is DGGITQSPKYLFRKEGQNVTLSCEQNLNHDAMYWYRQDPGQGLRLIYYSQIVNDFQKGDIAEGYSVSREKKESFPLTVTSAQKNPTAFYLCASSISAVNEQFFGPGTRLTVL.

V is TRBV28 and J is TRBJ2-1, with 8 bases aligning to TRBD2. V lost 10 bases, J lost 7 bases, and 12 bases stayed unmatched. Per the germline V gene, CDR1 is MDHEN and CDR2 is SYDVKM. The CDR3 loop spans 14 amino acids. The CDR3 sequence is CATGGDPRSNEQFF. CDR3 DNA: TGTGCCACGGGGGGGGACCCCAGGTCGAATGAGCAGTTCTTC.

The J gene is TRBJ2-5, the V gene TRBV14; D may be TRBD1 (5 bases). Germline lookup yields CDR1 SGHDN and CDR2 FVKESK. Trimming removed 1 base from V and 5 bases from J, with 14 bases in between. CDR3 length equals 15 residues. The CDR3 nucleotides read TGTGCCAGCAGCCAAGTCAGGGCCCCCGGGGAGACCCAGTACTTC. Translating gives CASSQVRAPGETQYF.

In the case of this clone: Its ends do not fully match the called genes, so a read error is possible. CDR3 in amino acids: CASSLGVVGERFF. CDR3 bases: TGTGCCAGCAGCTTAGGGGTTGTGGGGGAGCGGTTCTTC. The chain recombines TRBV7-2 with TRBJ2-1; D may be TRBD1 or TRBD2 (5 bases each). Looked up from germline, CDR1 is SGHTA and CDR2 is FQGNSA. The CDR3 contains 13 residues.

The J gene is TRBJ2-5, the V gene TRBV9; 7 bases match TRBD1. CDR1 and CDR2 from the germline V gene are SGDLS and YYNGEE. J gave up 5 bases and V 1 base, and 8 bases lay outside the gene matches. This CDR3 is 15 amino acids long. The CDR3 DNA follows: TGTGCCAGCAGCGTAACCCCGGGACAGCCTGAGACCCAGTACTTC. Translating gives CASSVTPGQPETQYF.

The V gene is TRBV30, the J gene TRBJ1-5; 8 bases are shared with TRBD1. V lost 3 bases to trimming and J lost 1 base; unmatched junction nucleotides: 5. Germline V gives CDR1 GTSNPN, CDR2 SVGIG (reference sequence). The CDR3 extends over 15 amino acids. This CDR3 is CAWSDRTGSNQPQHF. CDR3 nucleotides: TGTGCCTGGAGCGACCGGACAGGGAGCAATCAGCCCCAGCATTTT.

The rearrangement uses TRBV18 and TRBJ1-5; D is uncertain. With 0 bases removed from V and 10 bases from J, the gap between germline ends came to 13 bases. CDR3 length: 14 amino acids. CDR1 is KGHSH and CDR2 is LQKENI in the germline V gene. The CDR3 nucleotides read TGTGCCAGCTCACCACCAGGCCCTGGCAAACCCCAGCATTTT. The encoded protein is CASSPPGPGKPQHF.